This T cell receptor (beta chain) comes out of a study of blood T cell repertoires in COVID-19. From germline, CDR1 is LGHDT and CDR2 YNNKEL (reference sequence). The CDR3 length is 14 residues. V gave up 1 base and J gave up 2 bases, with 9 bases separating them. Sequencing used immunoSEQ multiplex PCR; TCRdb keeps in-frame clones, though not all of them. The table records 65,000 to 70,000 clones, approximately 85% of them present only once. V usage is TRBV3-1 (or the pseudogene TRBV3-2) and J usage is TRBJ2-7; unclear D gene. This sequence was found in an older man with acute or convalescent COVID-19. The material sequenced was peripheral blood. This CDR3 is CASSQGSPAYEQYF. The CDR3 nucleotides read TGTGCCAGCAGCCAAGGGTCCCCGGCCTACGAGCAGTACTTC.